These 8 T cell receptor beta chains share one sample of origin, sequenced in a study of spatial heterogeneity in lung cancer. TCRdb called the 5' RACE reads again in MiXCR, with one record for every CDR3 protein. The sample has nearly 95,000 distinct CDR3 sequences, approximately 19% seen once; the top ten hold 21%. Time point denoted: blood at routine non-recurrence follow-up after resection. The starting material was PBMCs, obtained at follow-up. The receptors come from a male donor with early-stage non-small cell lung cancer.

Notes on this clonotype: A clone one base away is much larger, so this may be a read error. V usage is TRBV27 and J usage is TRBJ1-1, with D unresolved. Trimming took 2 bases from V and 1 from J, leaving 5 bases between them. Germline V gene sequence: CDR1 MNHEY, CDR2 SMNVEV (reference sequence). This CDR3 comprises 13 residues. CDR3: CASSLQANTEAFF. DNA for the CDR3: TGTGCCAGCAGTTTACAGGCGAACACTGAAGCTTTCTTT.

This clonotype has only a few counts. This chain joins TRBV4-1 and TRBJ1-2; possible D gene TRBD1, 5 bases. Germline CDR1 is MGHRA and CDR2 is YSYEKL. There are 15 residues in the CDR3. Trimming shortened V by 3 bases and J by 1 base, and 12 bases separated the two germline ends. CDR3 in amino acids: CASSHPGTGNYGYTF. CDR3 sequence (DNA): TGCGCCAGCAGCCATCCCGGGACGGGTAACTATGGCTACACCTTC.

The chain links TRBV7-2 to TRBJ1-1; D call uncertain. CDR1 is SGHTA and CDR2 is FQGNSA in the germline V gene. Trimming pared 5 bases from V and 1 base from J, leaving 8 bases between. CDR3 length: 13 residues. The CDR3 reads CASSIGRNTEAFF. CDR3 sequence (DNA): TGTGCCAGCAGCATTGGCAGGAACACTGAAGCTTTCTTT.

This clonotype has only a few counts. The chain's CDR3 is CASSQDLGGRGPSEDTQYF. CDR3 bases: TGCGCCAGCAGCCAAGATCTGGGGGGCAGAGGGCCTTCGGAAGATACGCAGTATTTT. This chain links TRBV4-1 with TRBJ2-3; D may be TRBD1 or TRBD2 (6 bases each). The length of the CDR3 is 19 residues. V lost 0 bases, J lost 5 bases, and 24 bases lay in between. CDR1 is MGHRA and CDR2 is YSYEKL in the germline V gene.

This clonotype was seen more than once but under ten times. The rearrangement uses TRBV19 and TRBJ2-3; 9 bases line up with TRBD1. After removal of 6 bases from V and 5 bases from J, the junction contained 12 bases not matched to a gene. CDR1 LNHDA and CDR2 SQIVND come from the germline V gene (reference sequence). This CDR3 comprises 16 residues. This CDR3 is CASRLDVGTGKDTQYF. The CDR3 DNA reads TGTGCCAGTAGGCTTGACGTGGGGACAGGGAAAGATACGCAGTATTTT.

The chain carries TRBV4-1 and TRBJ2-4, with D uncertain. Per germline, CDR1 MGHRA and CDR2 YSYEKL. This CDR3 is 15 amino acids long. With 1 base removed from V and 0 bases from J, the gap between germline ends came to 7 bases. CDR3 protein: CASSQGPQAKNIQYF. CDR3 sequence (DNA): TGCGCCAGCAGCCAAGGCCCACAAGCCAAAAACATTCAGTACTTC.

The rearrangement uses TRBV6-1 and TRBJ2-1; TRBD2 agrees at 13 bases. Germline CDR1 and CDR2: MNHNS and SASEGT. V was clipped by 2 bases and J by 8 bases; unmatched bases: 3. The CDR3 sequence is 15 residues long. The CDR3 protein is CASSERGLAGDEQFF. CDR3 sequence (DNA): TGTGCCAGCAGTGAACGAGGACTAGCGGGAGATGAGCAGTTCTTC.

In its sample, this clonotype was seen many times. The V and J genes are TRBV13 and TRBJ2-3, with 11 bases identical to TRBD2. Germline V gene data show CDR1 as PRHDT and CDR2 as FYEKMQ (reference sequence). The length of the CDR3 is 16 residues. The V and J ends lost 5 bases and 0 bases, in that order; junction bases with no gene match: 4. As DNA, the CDR3 is TGTGCCAGCAGCCTGAGGACTAGCGGGAGCACAGATACGCAGTATTTT. This codes for CASSLRTSGSTDTQYF. The whole variable domain, filled in from reference TRBV13 and TRBJ2-3, reads AAGVIQSPRHLIKEKRETATLKCYPIPRHDTVYWYQQGPGQDPQFLISFYEKMQSDKGSIPDRFSAQQFSDYHSELNMSSLELGDSALYFCASSLRTSGSTDTQYFGPGTRLTVL.